The 29 T cell receptor beta chains reported below all come from one sample, sequenced in a study of cytomegalovirus exposure and HLA in healthy donors. Amplification used 60 Vbeta primers and 13 Jbeta primers. This table comes from immunoSEQ multiplex PCR, and its TCRdb copy is limited to in-frame clones, with some not included. The data hold over 95,000 clones, with 77% observed a single time. What was sequenced was PBMCs. These receptors came from a man aged 40-49 years in good health and CMV-seropositive.

This chain links TRBV19 with TRBJ2-2; D uncertain. The CDR3 has 13 residues. Trimming cost V 4 bases and J 5 bases, with 8 bases left between them. Germline assignment: CDR1 LNHDA and CDR2 SQIVND (reference sequence). In nucleotides, the CDR3 is TGTGCCAGTAGTAACAGATGGACCGGGGAGCTGTTTTTT. Encoded protein: CASSNRWTGELFF.

The CDR3: CASRPDRGRLNEQFF. CDR3 coding DNA: TGTGCCAGCAGGCCCGACAGGGGGCGCTTAAATGAGCAGTTCTTC. The rearrangement joins TRBV27 to TRBJ2-1; 10 nucleotides align to TRBD1. This CDR3 region has 15 residues. V shed 6 bases and J 7 bases; nucleotides not matched to a gene: 9. The V gene's germline CDR1 is MNHEY and CDR2 SMNVEV (reference sequence).

CDR3 sequence: CASSFSRLAGTGELFF. The CDR3 nucleotides read TGTGCCAGCAGTTTCTCCCGGCTAGCGGGGACCGGGGAGCTGTTTTTT. The chain employs TRBV7-2 and TRBJ2-2, with 9 positions matching TRBD2. The CDR3 loop spans 16 amino acids. Germline CDR1 is SGHTA and CDR2 is FQGNSA. Trimming at V came to 6 bases and at J to 5 bases, leaving 10 bases not matched to a gene.

To note about this clone: A junction end diverges from the germline sequence, so it may reflect a read error. The chain has TRBV7-6 and TRBJ2-3; TRBD1 is a possible D gene (7 bases). CDR3 length: 18 residues. Per germline, CDR1 SGHVS and CDR2 FNYEAQ. The CDR3 DNA sequence: TGTGCCAGCAGCTTAGTCGCGGGCTCAGGGGGGTCGTCTGATACGCAGTGTTTT. Protein product: CASSLVAGSGGSSDTQCF.

This chain uses TRBV14 with TRBJ1-2; D may be TRBD1 (6 bases). V dropped 10 bases and J dropped 2 bases, with 17 bases sitting between them. CDR1 is SGHDN, CDR2 FVKESK, per germline. The CDR3 runs 14 residues. CDR3 DNA sequence: TGTGCCACCCGGCTCGTCGGACAGAACTATGGCTACACCTTC. This codes for CATRLVGQNYGYTF.

This rearrangement joins TRBV11-2 to TRBJ2-5, with 9 bases identical to TRBD1. Near its end, the DNA agrees better with TRBJ2-7, so the J call may be wrong. The CDR3 covers 16 residues. In germline, CDR1 is SGHAT, CDR2 FQNNGV. The CDR3 loop reads CASSLITSGQGDEQYF. CDR3 bases: TGTGCCAGCAGCTTGATAACTTCGGGACAGGGTGACGAGCAGTACTTC.

V and J are TRBV10-3 and TRBJ2-7, with a possible D match to TRBD1 (7 bases). The V end lost 8 bases, the J end lost 4 bases, and 15 bases lay between the germline ends. The V gene's germline CDR1 is ENHRY and CDR2 SYGVKD. The CDR3 extends over 13 amino acids. CDR3 DNA: TGTGCCATCCGGGGCGGGGACAGATACGAGCAGTACTTC. Encoded protein: CAIRGGDRYEQYF.

In this sample, this clone turned up a few times. This chain links TRBV7-2 with TRBJ1-6; D remains ambiguous. Germline loops: CDR1 SGHTA, CDR2 FQGNSA. V lost 6 bases and J 0 bases, leaving 6 bases between the germline ends. This CDR3 contains 14 residues. CDR3 region: CASREGSYNSPLHF. CDR3 bases: TGTGCCAGCAGGGAGGGCTCCTATAATTCACCCCTCCACTTT. The full variable domain, completed using reference TRBV7-2 and TRBJ1-6, is GAGVSQSPSNKVTEKGKDVELRCDPISGHTALYWYRQSLGQGLEFLIYFQGNSAPDKSGLPSDRFSAERTGGSVSTLTIQRTQQEDSAVYLCASREGSYNSPLHFGNGTRLTVT.

The chain links TRBV5-4 to TRBJ1-2; TRBD1 agrees at 12 bases. V gave up 1 base and J gave up 5 bases; unmatched junction bases: 6. The CDR3 is 16 residues long. Germline CDR1 is SGHNT and CDR2 is YYREEE (reference sequence). This CDR3 is CASSLYGTGGMYGYTF. As DNA, the CDR3 is TGTGCCAGCAGCTTGTACGGGACAGGGGGCATGTATGGCTACACCTTC.

The chain combines TRBV29-1 with TRBJ1-2, with D possibly matching TRBD1 (6 bases). Deletions cut 4 bases from V and 7 bases from J, with 19 bases between. The germline gives CDR1 SQVTM, CDR2 ANQGSEA. This CDR3 is 14 amino acids long. CDR3 protein: CSVAPLLRGSGYTF. DNA for the CDR3: TGCAGCGTTGCGCCCTTACTCAGGGGTAGTGGCTACACCTTC. Combining the CDR3 with reference TRBV29-1 and TRBJ1-2 gives the whole variable domain SAVISQKPSRDICQRGTSLTIQCQVDSQVTMMFWYRQQPGQSLTLIATANQGSEATYESGFVIDKFPISRPNLTFSTLTVSNMSPEDSSIYLCSVAPLLRGSGYTFGSGTRLTVV.

This rearrangement joins TRBV5-1 to TRBJ2-5, with 11 bases lining up with TRBD1. The CDR3 totals 18 residues. V was pared by 7 bases and J by 5 bases, with 19 bases of the junction left unmatched. Germline lookup yields CDR1 SGHRS and CDR2 YFSETQ. The CDR3 loop reads CASRTRPVVGTGGETQYF. The CDR3 DNA reads as TGCGCCAGCCGCACGCGTCCTGTTGTGGGGACAGGGGGGGAGACCCAGTACTTC.

In nucleotides, the CDR3 is TGCGCCAGCAGCTTGGCCCCGGGGGATGGTACGCAGTATTTT. It encodes CASSLAPGDGTQYF. J is TRBJ2-3 and V is TRBV5-1; D perhaps matches TRBD2 (6 bases). CDR1 is SGHRS and CDR2 is YFSETQ in the germline V gene. The CDR3 has 14 amino acids. Trimming shortened V by 0 bases and J by 8 bases, and 13 bases separated the two germline ends.

This clone was seen only once. The V and J genes are TRBV5-6 and TRBJ1-2, with a weak D call TRBD1 (5 bases). V was pared by 0 bases and J by 7 bases, with 10 bases between. CDR3 length equals 13 residues. Germline V gene lookup returns CDR1 SGHDT and CDR2 YYEEEE. Written as DNA, the CDR3 is TGTGCCAGCAGCTTGGGGGGCGCCGGTGGCTACACCTTC. This sequence encodes CASSLGGAGGYTF.

V gene TRBV11-1 combines with J gene TRBJ1-6, with TRBD1 identical over 7 bases. The CDR3 consists of 14 residues. Germline V gene lookup returns CDR1 SGHAT and CDR2 FQDESV (reference sequence). Trimming at V came to 6 bases and at J to 9 bases, leaving 8 bases not matched to a gene. The CDR3 region is CASRPDRASSPLHF. In nucleotides, the CDR3 is TGTGCCAGCAGACCTGACAGGGCCTCTTCACCCCTCCACTTT. The variable domain in full, completed from reference TRBV11-1 and TRBJ1-6, reads EAEVAQSPRYKITEKSQAVAFWCDPISGHATLYWYRQILGQGPELLVQFQDESVVDDSQLPKDRFSAERLKGVDSTLKIQPAELGDSAMYLCASRPDRASSPLHFGNGTRLTVT.

This rearrangement joins TRBV2 to TRBJ2-3; 7 bases are shared with TRBD2. CDR1 SNHLY and CDR2 FYNNEI come from the germline V gene. The CDR3 contains 11 residues. V lost 7 bases to trimming and J lost 8 bases; unmatched junction nucleotides: 3. CDR3 nucleotide sequence: TGTGCCAGCAAGACGGGGGGTACGCAGTATTTT. Protein product: CASKTGGTQYF.

CDR3 in DNA: TGTGCCAGCAGCCCGGGACTAGCTTATACCGGGGAGCTGTTTTTT. This codes for CASSPGLAYTGELFF. The chain couples TRBV7-2 to TRBJ2-2; 9 bases align to TRBD2. The CDR3 extends over 15 amino acids. Germline CDR1 and CDR2: SGHTA and FQGNSA. V shed 5 bases, J shed 5 bases, and the junction held 6 bases outside the gene matches.

The chain employs TRBV4-1 and TRBJ1-1; D remains ambiguous. CDR3 size: 14 residues. The germline CDR1 and CDR2 sequences are MGHRA and YSYEKL. V lost 1 base and J lost 4, with 10 bases in between. In DNA, the CDR3 is TGCGCCAGCAGCCAAGCCGGGGTTGGCACTGAAGCTTTCTTT. This sequence encodes CASSQAGVGTEAFF.

The chain couples TRBV19 to TRBJ1-5; no clear D. The CDR3 is 16 amino acids. From germline, CDR1 is LNHDA and CDR2 SQIVND (reference sequence). Trimming took off 3 bases at V and 2 bases at J, with 14 bases between the two ends. The CDR3 bases are TGTGCCAGTAGTATTTTGTCTCCTCGGGGCAATCAGCCCCAGCATTTT. Encoded protein: CASSILSPRGNQPQHF.

This clone was counted between two and nine times. CDR3 in DNA: TGTGCCAGCAGCCAAGATGGACTAGCGGTAAATGAGCAGTTCTTC. Translating gives CASSQDGLAVNEQFF. This rearrangement joins TRBV4-2 to TRBJ2-1; 10 bases map to TRBD2. V shed 0 bases and J 7 bases; nucleotides not matched to a gene: 3. The CDR3 totals 15 residues. Germline lookup yields CDR1 LGHNA and CDR2 YNFKEQ.

This clone was detected once. The chain recombines TRBV19 with TRBJ1-5, with 7 bases that match TRBD1. V was clipped by 6 bases and J by 4 bases; unmatched bases: 9. The CDR3 loop spans 15 amino acids. Germline V gene sequence: CDR1 LNHDA, CDR2 SQIVND (reference sequence). The CDR3 coding sequence is TGTGCCAGTAGGTCGGGACAGAGAGGGAATCAGCCCCAGCATTTT. It yields the protein CASRSGQRGNQPQHF.

The chain uses TRBV5-1 and TRBJ2-7; 7 bases agree with TRBD2. This CDR3 has 13 amino acids. V was pared by 3 bases and J by 4 bases, with 4 bases of the junction left unmatched. CDR1 and CDR2 from the germline V gene are SGHRS and YFSETQ. The DNA for the CDR3 is TGCGCCAGCAGCTGGGGGGGTCCATACGAGCAGTACTTC. As protein: CASSWGGPYEQYF.

This clone was detected only once. The chain combines TRBV4-1 with TRBJ2-3, with a possible D match to TRBD2 (6 bases). Trimming pared 2 bases from V and 5 bases from J, leaving 11 bases between. In germline, CDR1 is MGHRA, CDR2 YSYEKL. The CDR3 extends over 14 amino acids. The CDR3 DNA follows: TGCGCCAGCAGCCAACTAGCGTATGGAGATACGCAGTATTTT. Translation gives CASSQLAYGDTQYF.

The V gene is TRBV25-1, the J gene TRBJ1-4; D possibly corresponds to TRBD1 (5 bases). CDR3 length equals 16 residues. The germline gives CDR1 MGHDK, CDR2 SYGVNS. V was shortened by 5 bases and J by 6 bases, with 19 bases between the two germline ends. The CDR3 region has the DNA TGTGCCAGCAGTATCAATTCTGGCAGGGCGGATGAAAAACTGTTTTTT. Protein: CASSINSGRADEKLFF.

The rearrangement links TRBV27 to TRBJ1-2; 7 positions match TRBD1. Germline CDR1 and CDR2: MNHEY and SMNVEV (reference sequence). The CDR3 extends over 15 amino acids. The junction had 8 bases not matched to a gene; V was cut back by 5 bases and J by 2 bases. The CDR3 DNA is TGTGCCAGCAGTCATATAGGACAGGAGAACTATGGCTACACCTTC. This encodes CASSHIGQENYGYTF.

The chain's CDR3 is CASSAGGGSNEKLFF. CDR3 DNA sequence: TGTGCCAGCAGCGCCGGCGGGGGGTCTAATGAAAAACTGTTTTTT. J is TRBJ1-4 and V is TRBV5-4, with a possible D match to TRBD1 (5 bases). V was shortened by 4 bases and J by 3 bases, with 13 bases between the two germline ends. CDR1 SGHNT and CDR2 YYREEE come from the germline V gene (reference sequence). The CDR3 is 15 residues long.

The table lists this clone with a few counts. The chain uses TRBV16 and TRBJ1-5; D may be TRBD1 (5 bases). The CDR3 runs to 15 residues. V dropped 0 bases and J dropped 0 bases, with 6 bases sitting between them. Germline loops: CDR1 KGHSY, CDR2 FQNENV. For the CDR3, the DNA is TGTGCCAGCAGCCAATCGCAGGGTAGCAATCAGCCCCAGCATTTT. It codes for CASSQSQGSNQPQHF.

This clone was observed a few times. This sequence joins TRBV29-1 and TRBJ1-2; D remains ambiguous. V lost 2 bases, J lost 4 bases, and 23 bases lay in between. Germline V lookup: CDR1 SQVTM, CDR2 ANQGSEA. This CDR3 is 17 amino acids long. CDR3 sequence (DNA): TGCAGCGTTGAAAATTTACTGACAAGTGCCCAGATCTATGGCTACACCTTC. Translated: CSVENLLTSAQIYGYTF.

The chain has TRBV7-9 and TRBJ2-7; 9 nucleotides align to TRBD1. V dropped 1 base and J dropped 6; count of bases not matched to a gene: 7. The germline CDR1 and CDR2 sequences are SEHNR and FQNEAQ (reference sequence). The length of the CDR3 is 15 residues. CDR3 sequence reads: CASSLEPVTGGEQYF. The CDR3 coding sequence is TGTGCCAGCAGCTTAGAGCCTGTGACAGGGGGCGAGCAGTACTTC.

Written as DNA, the CDR3 is TGTGCCAGCAGCTTAGCTCATAAGGGGGCGAAAGAGACCCAGTACTTC. This codes for CASSLAHKGAKETQYF. The J gene is TRBJ2-5, the V gene TRBV7-8; TRBD1 agrees at 7 bases. The CDR3 spans 16 residues. In germline, CDR1 is SGHVS, CDR2 FQNEAQ. V was clipped by 0 bases and J by 3 bases; unmatched bases: 7.